A single sample is the source of the 20 T cell receptor beta chains below, sequenced in a study of technical replicates of blood from a few donors. Clones were read by immunoSEQ multiplex PCR, and TCRdb kept only the in-frame ones, dropping some. The sample has some 80,000 clones, roughly 95% seen once. Source material: T cells isolated from PBMCs. These receptors all stem from a human donor in good health.

V is TRBV6-1 and J is TRBJ2-2; D remains unclear. CDR1 and CDR2 from the germline V gene are MNHNS and SASEGT. The CDR3 runs to 15 residues. With 7 bases removed from V and 0 bases from J, the gap between germline ends came to 12 bases. As DNA, the CDR3 is TGTGCCAGCATCGGAGAACTATCGAACACCGGGGAGCTGTTTTTT. As protein: CASIGELSNTGELFF.

The chain uses TRBV2 and TRBJ2-7, with 8 bases matching TRBD1. J was trimmed by 6 bases and V by 8 bases; bases with no gene match: 6. The germline V gene encodes CDR1 SNHLY and CDR2 FYNNEI. The CDR3 has 12 residues. CDR3 DNA: TGTGCCAGCGACAGGGGAAACCCCGAGCAGTACTTC. This encodes CASDRGNPEQYF. Variable domain in full (rest from reference TRBV2 and TRBJ2-7): EPEVTQTPSHQVTQMGQEVILRCVPISNHLYFYWYRQILGQKVEFLVSFYNNEISEKSEIFDDQFSVERPDGSNFTLKIRSTKLEDSAMYFCASDRGNPEQYFGPGTRLTVT.

To note about this clone: The same CDR3 arises from other DNA sequences in this sample as well. This chain uses TRBV9 with TRBJ1-1, with a possible D match to TRBD1 (6 bases). The V gene lost 0 bases and the J gene lost 8 bases, with 8 bases spanning the gap. Germline loops: CDR1 SGDLS, CDR2 YYNGEE. There are 12 residues in the CDR3. The DNA for the CDR3 is TGTGCCAGCAGCGTAGGTGGGACAGAAGCTTTCTTT. Its translation: CASSVGGTEAFF.

The chain carries TRBV19 and TRBJ1-4; D gene ambiguous. The CDR3 has 14 amino acids. The germline gives CDR1 LNHDA, CDR2 SQIVND (reference sequence). The V end was cut by 3 bases, the J end by 11 bases, with 16 bases between. This CDR3 reads CASSIISSGRKLFF. The CDR3 region has the DNA TGTGCCAGTAGTATCATATCTTCGGGTCGGAAACTGTTTTTT.

The chain is built from TRBV6-5 and TRBJ2-1; 7 positions agree with TRBD2. The CDR3 is 16 residues long. Trimming took 0 bases from V and 7 from J; bases not matched to a gene: 9. Germline V lookup: CDR1 MNHEY, CDR2 SVGAGI. The DNA for the CDR3 is TGTGCCAGCAGTTACTCGGCGGGAGAGGTTGCGAATGAGCAGTTCTTC. Translating gives CASSYSAGEVANEQFF.

The gene calls are TRBV11-3 and TRBJ2-1; TRBD2 matches 8 bases. After removal of 5 bases from V and 6 bases from J, the junction contained 12 bases not matched to a gene. Germline V CDR1 and CDR2: SGHNT, YENEEA. This CDR3 spans 16 amino acids. Here the CDR3 DNA reads TGTGCCAGCAGCCTACCCGAGCGGGAGCTCTTCAATGAGCAGTTCTTC. It specifies CASSLPERELFNEQFF.

V usage is TRBV7-6 and J usage is TRBJ2-2; no firm D call. The CDR3 totals 13 residues. In germline, CDR1 is SGHVS, CDR2 FNYEAQ. Trimming took 1 base from V and 7 from J, leaving 7 bases between them. CDR3 DNA sequence: TGTGCCAGCAGCTTAGAAGCAGGCGGGGAGCTGTTTTTT. This codes for CASSLEAGGELFF.

J is TRBJ1-2 and V is TRBV11-2; 9 bases match TRBD1. Germline V gene lookup returns CDR1 SGHAT and CDR2 FQNNGV. The CDR3 is made up of 16 amino acids. Trimming removed 4 bases from V and 2 bases from J; junction bases left unmatched: 8. This chain's CDR3 is CASSWDRATLNYGYTF. CDR3 sequence (DNA): TGTGCCAGCAGCTGGGACAGGGCAACATTGAACTATGGCTACACCTTC. The complete variable domain, with remaining parts taken from reference TRBV11-2 and TRBJ1-2, reads EAGVAQSPRYKIIEKRQSVAFWCNPISGHATLYWYQQILGQGPKLLIQFQNNGVVDDSQLPKDRFSAERLKGVDSTLKIQPAKLEDSAVYLCASSWDRATLNYGYTFGSGTRLTVV.

The chain employs TRBV7-9 and TRBJ1-2; D remains unclear. V lost 1 base and J lost 4, with 7 bases in between. Germline CDR1 is SEHNR and CDR2 is FQNEAQ (reference sequence). The CDR3 is made up of 13 amino acids. The CDR3 DNA follows: TGTGCCAGCAGCTTAGAGAGCCTCTATGGCTACACCTTC. Its protein is CASSLESLYGYTF.

This clone was seen only a few times. The chain employs TRBV6-1 and TRBJ2-1; possibly TRBD2 for D (5 bases). The V end lost 8 bases, the J end lost 7 bases, and 15 bases lay between the germline ends. Germline V gene data show CDR1 as MNHNS and CDR2 as SASEGT. The CDR3 consists of 13 residues. This CDR3 reads CASGLLGANEQFF. DNA of the CDR3: TGTGCCAGCGGTTTACTGGGAGCGAATGAGCAGTTCTTC.

The chain links TRBV14 to TRBJ2-1; D remains unclear. From germline, CDR1 is SGHDN and CDR2 FVKESK. V was clipped by 4 bases and J by 5 bases, with 9 bases between them. CDR3 length: 13 residues. Written as DNA, the CDR3 is TGTGCCAGCAGCCCCTCGTGGCACAATGAGCAGTTCTTC. Protein: CASSPSWHNEQFF.

The chain combines TRBV28 with TRBJ2-1; D is undetermined. CDR1 and CDR2 (germline): MDHEN, SYDVKM. The V end lost 4 bases, the J end lost 7 bases, and 14 bases lay between the germline ends. The CDR3 has 14 residues. CDR3 DNA: TGTGCCAGCAGTTCGGCTAGAAAGGCGAATGAGCAGTTCTTC. Its translation is CASSSARKANEQFF.

This chain connects TRBV2 to TRBJ1-1, with D possibly TRBD1 on 6 matching bases. The germline CDR1 and CDR2 sequences are SNHLY and FYNNEI. V was cut by 7 bases and J by 3 bases, with 12 bases left in between. The CDR3 consists of 13 residues. The CDR3 reads CASITRGYTEAFF. DNA of the CDR3: TGTGCCAGCATCACTAGGGGGTACACTGAAGCTTTCTTT.

The rearrangement uses TRBV7-6 and TRBJ1-4, with D tentatively TRBD1 (6 bases). The germline CDR1 and CDR2 sequences are SGHVS and FNYEAQ. V was shortened by 3 bases and J by 4 bases, with 9 bases between the two germline ends. The CDR3 runs 14 residues. In DNA form, the CDR3 reads TGTGCCAGCAGCTTGGGCAGGGGTAATGAAAAACTGTTTTTT. This encodes CASSLGRGNEKLFF.

V is TRBV9 and J is TRBJ1-2; D not certain. Germline lookup yields CDR1 SGDLS and CDR2 YYNGEE. Trimming took 0 bases from V and 4 from J, leaving 7 bases between them. The CDR3 consists of 13 residues. The CDR3 loop reads CASSVGLLYGYTF. In DNA, the CDR3 is TGTGCCAGCAGCGTAGGACTCCTCTATGGCTACACCTTC.

This clone was recorded only once. The chain links TRBV6-1 to TRBJ2-7; 9 bases fit TRBD1. The CDR3 is 13 amino acids. Germline values: CDR1 MNHNS, CDR2 SASEGT. Losses at the gene ends were 6 bases for V and 5 bases for J; bases not matched to a gene: 5. In DNA, the CDR3 is TGTGCCAGCAGGGGACAGGGTCGACACGAGCAGTACTTC. Translating it yields CASRGQGRHEQYF.

CDR3 residues: CASSLFLGATDTQYF. As DNA, the CDR3 is TGTGCCAGCAGTCTTTTCTTAGGGGCTACAGATACGCAGTATTTT. V gene TRBV6-6 combines with J gene TRBJ2-3; weak D call: TRBD1 (5 bases). Trimming pared 5 bases from V and 3 bases from J, leaving 15 bases between. The CDR3 has 15 residues. In germline, CDR1 is MNHNY, CDR2 SVGAGI (reference sequence).

This rearrangement joins TRBV27 to TRBJ2-1; TRBD2 might be the D (6 bases). The CDR3 extends over 13 amino acids. The germline V gene encodes CDR1 MNHEY and CDR2 SMNVEV (reference sequence). Between the trimmed V and J ends, which lost 4 bases and 3 bases, there was a span of 7 bases. The CDR3 reads CASSSGGYNEQFF. CDR3 DNA sequence: TGTGCCAGCAGTTCCGGGGGCTACAATGAGCAGTTCTTC.

This chain connects TRBV7-9 to TRBJ2-1; 10 nucleotides match TRBD2. The germline gives CDR1 SEHNR, CDR2 FQNEAQ (reference sequence). The V and J ends lost 4 bases and 4 bases, in that order; junction bases with no gene match: 4. The CDR3 is 15 amino acids. The CDR3 protein is CASSSGTSEYNEQFF. CDR3 nucleotides: TGTGCCAGCAGCTCGGGGACTAGCGAGTACAATGAGCAGTTCTTC.

This chain links TRBV27 with TRBJ2-2; TRBD1 is a possible D gene (6 bases). Germline lookup yields CDR1 MNHEY and CDR2 SMNVEV (reference sequence). The CDR3 runs 14 residues. With 4 bases removed from V and 5 bases from J, the gap between germline ends came to 11 bases. For the CDR3, the DNA is TGTGCCAGCAGTTACAGGGATGGAACCGGGGAGCTGTTTTTT. Protein sequence: CASSYRDGTGELFF.